The next 25 T cell receptor beta chains were all read from a single sample in a study of T cells in localized non-small cell lung cancer. Sequencing used immunoSEQ multiplex PCR; TCRdb keeps in-frame clones, though not all of them. This table holds about 19,000 clones, about 80% found once. The source was peripheral blood, collected before any cancer treatment. The receptor set was obtained from a man between 40 and 70 years old with stage I lung adenocarcinoma.

This chain joins TRBV7-8 and TRBJ2-1, with 10 bases that match TRBD2. With V trimmed by 5 bases and J by 1 base, 8 bases remained unmatched. Germline values: CDR1 SGHVS, CDR2 FQNEAQ. The CDR3 is made up of 17 amino acids. The CDR3 DNA reads TGTGCCAGCAGCAGGGAGTCTAGCGGGGGTTCCTACAATGAGCAGTTCTTC. Translating gives CASSRESSGGSYNEQFF. The complete variable domain, with remaining parts taken from reference TRBV7-8 and TRBJ2-1, reads GAGVSQSPRYKVAKRGQDVALRCDPISGHVSLFWYQQALGQGPEFLTYFQNEAQLDKSGLPSDRFFAERPEGSVSTLKIQRTQQEDSAVYLCASSRESSGGSYNEQFFGPGTRLTVL.

The CDR3 loop reads CAISEGGSYGYTF. In DNA, the CDR3 is TGTGCCATCAGTGAGGGCGGCAGCTATGGCTACACCTTC. V gene TRBV10-3 combines with J gene TRBJ1-2, with unresolved D. The germline V gene has CDR1 ENHRY and CDR2 SYGVKD. The CDR3 runs to 13 residues. The ends were cut back, 2 bases at V and 4 bases at J, with 8 bases in the middle.

As DNA, the CDR3 is TGCGCCAGCAGCTTGGGGGACAGGGGGTCCAATACGCAGTATTTT. This translates into CASSLGDRGSNTQYF. V usage is TRBV5-1 and J usage is TRBJ2-3, with 11 bases matching TRBD1. The CDR3 covers 15 residues. The germline V gene encodes CDR1 SGHRS and CDR2 YFSETQ. The ends lost 0 bases at V and 7 bases at J; junction bases unmatched: 4.

The V and J genes are TRBV9 and TRBJ2-1; 8 bases map to TRBD2. This CDR3 spans 14 amino acids. The ends lost 5 bases at V and 5 bases at J; junction bases unmatched: 6. Germline-derived CDR1 and CDR2 are SGDLS and YYNGEE. CDR3 DNA sequence: TGTGCCAGCAGTACGGGGGGGCTGGACAATGAGCAGTTCTTC. Translating it yields CASSTGGLDNEQFF.

The V call is TRBV28, the J call TRBJ1-4; D perhaps matches TRBD1 (5 bases). CDR1 MDHEN and CDR2 SYDVKM come from the germline V gene. V lost 2 bases to trimming and J lost 6 bases, with 10 bases between them. The CDR3 has 14 residues. This CDR3 is CASSLRTSYEKLFF. CDR3 bases: TGTGCCAGCAGTTTAAGGACATCCTATGAAAAACTGTTTTTT. The whole variable domain, filled in from reference TRBV28 and TRBJ1-4, reads DVKVTQSSRYLVKRTGEKVFLECVQDMDHENMFWYRQDPGLGLRLIYFSYDVKMKEKGDIPEGYSVSREKKERFSLILESASTNQTSMYLCASSLRTSYEKLFFGSGTQLSVL.

The DNA of the CDR3 is TGTGCCAGCAGCTTAGCGGGGGCTGGGGCCAACGTCCTGACTTTC. This gives the protein CASSLAGAGANVLTF. V is TRBV7-9 and J is TRBJ2-6; D possibly uses TRBD1 or TRBD2 (5 bases each). The V gene's germline CDR1 is SEHNR and CDR2 FQNEAQ (reference sequence). V was trimmed by 0 bases and J by 2 bases, leaving 5 bases between them. This CDR3 is 15 amino acids long.

The genes are TRBV28 and TRBJ1-2; possibly TRBD1 for D (5 bases). Germline CDR1 MDHEN, CDR2 SYDVKM. V lost 5 bases to trimming and J lost 3 bases, with 16 bases between them. The CDR3 spans 15 residues. The CDR3 DNA sequence: TGTGCCAGCAGTCCCCGGGCAGGGAGGGACTATGGCTACACCTTC. This sequence encodes CASSPRAGRDYGYTF.

V usage is TRBV19 and J usage is TRBJ2-7; TRBD2 aligns across 7 bases. CDR1 is LNHDA, CDR2 SQIVND, per germline (reference sequence). V trimming: 5 bases; J trimming: 7 bases; junction bases outside the gene matches: 11. The CDR3 spans 14 residues. The CDR3 region is CASSQGAGAKEQYF. CDR3 DNA sequence: TGTGCCAGTAGTCAAGGCGCGGGAGCAAAGGAGCAGTACTTC.

The V gene is TRBV29-1, the J gene TRBJ2-1; the match to TRBD2 covers 11 bases. The V gene's germline CDR1 is SQVTM and CDR2 ANQGSEA. This CDR3 has 15 residues. J gave up 8 bases and V 5 bases, and 11 bases lay outside the gene matches. This CDR3 is CSVNLLAGARDEQFF. DNA for the CDR3: TGCAGCGTTAACCTACTAGCGGGGGCCAGGGATGAGCAGTTCTTC.

In DNA form, the CDR3 reads TGTGCCAGCAGCGATCGACACGGTAATTCACCCCTCCACTTT. Amino acid sequence: CASSDRHGNSPLHF. The chain joins TRBV9 to TRBJ1-6; D not resolved. V was cut by 3 bases and J by 6 bases, with 10 bases left in between. The CDR3 has 14 amino acids. Germline CDR1 is SGDLS and CDR2 is YYNGEE.

The chain has TRBV4-3 and TRBJ1-6, with unresolved D. The CDR3 runs to 14 residues. Per the germline V gene, CDR1 is LGHNA and CDR2 is YSLEER. V shed 0 bases and J shed 8 bases, with 8 bases lying between them. CDR3 DNA sequence: TGCGCCAGCAGCCAAGATCTGACGGATTCACCCCTCCACTTT. This encodes CASSQDLTDSPLHF.

The rearrangement joins TRBV6-6 to TRBJ1-1; weak D call: TRBD1 (5 bases). The CDR3 consists of 11 residues. The germline CDR1 and CDR2 sequences are MNHNY and SVGAGI (reference sequence). Trimming removed 5 bases at V and 8 bases at J, with 9 bases between. As DNA, the CDR3 is TGTGCCAGCAGTGAGTGGGGGGAAGCTTTCTTT. This gives the protein CASSEWGEAFF.

The chain couples TRBV15 to TRBJ2-5, with D perhaps TRBD2 (6 bases). The CDR3 sequence is 18 residues long. The ends were cut back, 0 bases at V and 4 bases at J, with 21 bases in the middle. CDR1 LNHNV and CDR2 YYDKDF come from the germline V gene (reference sequence). CDR3 region: CATSRDRIAGSLGETQYF. CDR3 DNA: TGTGCCACCAGCAGAGATCGGATTGCGGGAAGTTTGGGAGAGACCCAGTACTTC.

The gene calls are TRBV5-5 and TRBJ2-7; TRBD1 aligns across 7 bases. Germline lookup yields CDR1 SGHKS and CDR2 YYEKEE (reference sequence). This CDR3 region has 16 residues. The V segment lost 4 bases and the J segment 0 bases; nucleotides outside the gene matches: 10. Here the CDR3 DNA reads TGTGCCAGCAGCGCGCTTGGCAGGGGGTCCTCCTACGAGCAGTACTTC. This encodes CASSALGRGSSYEQYF.

This clone showed up just a few times. The chain links TRBV11-2 to TRBJ2-7; D call uncertain. The CDR3 runs 14 residues. The germline CDR1 and CDR2 sequences are SGHAT and FQNNGV. V was cut by 2 bases and J by 0 bases, with 8 bases left in between. In DNA form, the CDR3 reads TGTGCCAGCAGCTTATCCATCCGCTCCTACGAGCAGTACTTC. It translates to CASSLSIRSYEQYF. Variable domain in full (rest from reference TRBV11-2 and TRBJ2-7): EAGVAQSPRYKIIEKRQSVAFWCNPISGHATLYWYQQILGQGPKLLIQFQNNGVVDDSQLPKDRFSAERLKGVDSTLKIQPAKLEDSAVYLCASSLSIRSYEQYFGPGTRLTVT.

The gene calls are TRBV4-2 and TRBJ2-1; 7 nucleotides agree with TRBD2. The germline V gene has CDR1 LGHNA and CDR2 YNFKEQ. The CDR3 sequence is 18 residues long. With V trimmed by 0 bases and J by 7 bases, 15 bases remained unmatched. As DNA, the CDR3 is TGTGCCAGCAGCCAAGATCTGCTAGGTCTAGCGGAATTAAATGAGCAGTTCTTC. Encoded protein: CASSQDLLGLAELNEQFF.

The rearrangement uses TRBV28 and TRBJ2-7; TRBD1 is a possible D gene (6 bases). Germline V gene lookup returns CDR1 MDHEN and CDR2 SYDVKM. V lost 5 bases, J lost 3 bases, and 20 bases lay in between. This CDR3 contains 16 residues. The CDR3 DNA reads as TGTGCCAGCAGTCTCCTCTCAGGGGTCTGGGGCTACGAGCAGTACTTC. This sequence encodes CASSLLSGVWGYEQYF. Full variable domain (outside the CDR3, taken from reference TRBV28 and TRBJ2-7): DVKVTQSSRYLVKRTGEKVFLECVQDMDHENMFWYRQDPGLGLRLIYFSYDVKMKEKGDIPEGYSVSREKKERFSLILESASTNQTSMYLCASSLLSGVWGYEQYFGPGTRLTVT.

The rearrangement links TRBV5-1 to TRBJ1-1; 7 nucleotides line up with TRBD1. J gave up 7 bases and V 1 base, and 1 base lay outside the gene matches. Germline CDR1 is SGHRS and CDR2 is YFSETQ. The CDR3 sequence is 12 residues long. CDR3 sequence reads: CASSLTGVEAFF. CDR3 DNA sequence: TGCGCCAGCAGCTTGACAGGGGTTGAAGCTTTCTTT. Using reference TRBV5-1 and TRBJ1-1 for the parts outside the CDR3, the full variable domain is KAGVTQTPRYLIKTRGQQVTLSCSPISGHRSVSWYQQTPGQGLQFLFEYFSETQRNKGNFPGRFSGRQFSNSRSEMNVSTLELGDSALYLCASSLTGVEAFFGQGTRLTVV.

Within the sample, this clone is medium-sized. The chain has TRBV10-3 and TRBJ1-2; D unclear. The CDR3 has 12 residues. Looked up from germline, CDR1 is ENHRY and CDR2 is SYGVKD. V was pared by 3 bases and J by 2 bases, with 4 bases between. Written as DNA, the CDR3 is TGTGCCATCAGTGACCAAAACTATGGCTACACCTTC. It encodes CAISDQNYGYTF.

The gene calls are TRBV28 and TRBJ2-2, with 12 positions matching TRBD2. V gave up 6 bases and J gave up 4 bases; unmatched junction bases: 3. Germline V gene data show CDR1 as MDHEN and CDR2 as SYDVKM. The CDR3 loop spans 15 amino acids. DNA of the CDR3: TGTGCCAGCAGCTCGGGACTAGCGGGCACCGGGGAGCTGTTTTTT. Translation: CASSSGLAGTGELFF.

This clone has just a few counts. The V gene is TRBV27, the J gene TRBJ2-2; 7 bases agree with TRBD2. The junction had 3 bases not matched to a gene; V was cut back by 0 bases and J by 2 bases. The CDR3 length is 16 residues. Germline V CDR1 and CDR2: MNHEY, SMNVEV (reference sequence). Here the CDR3 reads CASSLSPSGNTGELFF. As DNA, the CDR3 is TGTGCCAGCAGTTTATCCCCTAGCGGTAACACCGGGGAGCTGTTTTTT.

The V call is TRBV6-5, the J call TRBJ2-7; possible D gene TRBD1, 5 bases. Germline CDR1 MNHEY, CDR2 SVGAGI. Trimming took 0 bases from V and 3 from J, leaving 6 bases between them. The CDR3 totals 13 residues. The CDR3 sequence: CASSYSQGYEQYF. The CDR3 DNA is TGTGCCAGCAGTTACTCGCAGGGCTACGAGCAGTACTTC.

CDR3 in DNA: TGTGCCAGCAGTGGGCAGGCGCCCTACGAGCAGTACTTC. This sequence encodes CASSGQAPYEQYF. The chain recombines TRBV2 with TRBJ2-7, with D uncertain. This CDR3 is built from 13 residues. The V gene lost 4 bases and the J gene lost 2 bases, with 9 bases spanning the gap. The germline V gene encodes CDR1 SNHLY and CDR2 FYNNEI.

The chain combines TRBV28 with TRBJ1-2, with unresolved D. CDR1 is MDHEN and CDR2 is SYDVKM in the germline V gene. This CDR3 comprises 13 residues. V lost 2 bases and J lost 2, with 6 bases in between. CDR3 region: CASSLLRNYGYTF. The CDR3 nucleotides are TGTGCCAGCAGTTTACTCAGAAACTATGGCTACACCTTC.

The chain uses TRBV10-3 and TRBJ2-5; no clear D gene. Germline V gives CDR1 ENHRY, CDR2 SYGVKD. The V end lost 4 bases, the J end lost 5 bases, and 11 bases lay between the germline ends. This CDR3 has 13 residues. CDR3 residues: CAISVTDGETQYF. CDR3 sequence (DNA): TGTGCCATCAGTGTCACCGACGGGGAGACCCAGTACTTC.